The clone carrying this TCR beta chain showed up just once. Trimming cost V 3 bases and J 7 bases; bases outside gene matches: 11. Germline V lookup: CDR1 LNHDA, CDR2 SQIVND (reference sequence). This CDR3 comprises 16 residues. Here immunoSEQ multiplex PCR was the method, and the copy in TCRdb shows in-frame clones only, minus some. The sample consists of under 80,000 clones, over 80% of them appearing once. This sample is part of a study of T cell changes during pregnancy in multiple sclerosis. The origin of this receptor is a female donor with multiple sclerosis, enrolled in a pregnancy study. The source material was CD4+ T cells from peripheral blood mononuclear cells, sampled in the second trimester of pregnancy. The chain is built from TRBV19 and TRBJ2-1, with 8 bases matching TRBD2. The DNA for the CDR3 is TGTGCCAGTAGTATCAGGGGAGCGGGAGTAAGAAATGAGCAGTTCTTC. Translated: CASSIRGAGVRNEQFF.